The 31 T cell receptor beta chains reported below all come from one sample, sequenced in a study of blood T cell repertoires in COVID-19. The table came from immunoSEQ multiplex PCR; TCRdb's copy has only in-frame clones and leaves some out. The data show hundreds of thousands of clones, about 85% seen once. Sequencing was done on a sample of peripheral blood. These receptors all stem from a young man with active or convalescent COVID-19.

This rearrangement joins TRBV6-2 or TRBV6-3 to TRBJ1-1; D possibly corresponds to TRBD1 (6 bases). The germline CDR1 and CDR2 sequences are MNHEY and SVGEGT. This CDR3 has 13 residues. Trimming removed 6 bases at V and 6 bases at J, with 14 bases between. This CDR3 is CASSGGGPPEAFF. The CDR3 coding sequence is TGTGCCAGCAGCGGGGGGGGGCCCCCTGAAGCTTTCTTT.

The chain is built from TRBV6-6 and TRBJ1-5, with a tentative D call TRBD1 (6 bases). Trimming pared 10 bases from V and 2 bases from J, leaving 18 bases between. Germline-derived CDR1 and CDR2 are MNHNY and SVGAGI (reference sequence). CDR3 size: 15 residues. Here the CDR3 reads CATQDNKGGNQPQHF. CDR3 sequence (DNA): TGTGCCACGCAGGACAACAAGGGGGGCAATCAGCCCCAGCATTTT.

The chain combines TRBV7-2 with TRBJ2-5; maybe TRBD1 (7 bases). CDR3 length equals 16 residues. The germline V and J ends were trimmed by 4 bases and 4 bases, with 19 bases remaining between them. Germline V CDR1 and CDR2: SGHTA, FQGNSA. The CDR3, as DNA: TGTGCCAGCAGCTCTTGGGAGGACAGGTTCAGAGAGACCCAGTACTTC. Protein product: CASSSWEDRFRETQYF.

The chain employs TRBV6-5 and TRBJ2-1; tentative D call: TRBD2 (6 bases). This CDR3 has 14 residues. Germline V lookup: CDR1 MNHEY, CDR2 SVGAGI. Trimming cost V 8 bases and J 1 base, with 12 bases left between them. CDR3 residues: CASRRGVSYNEQFF. The CDR3 nucleotides read TGTGCCAGCCGGCGGGGAGTTTCCTACAATGAGCAGTTCTTC.

V and J are TRBV12-3 or TRBV12-4 and TRBJ1-1; tentatively, D is TRBD1 (5 bases). Trimming took 2 bases from V and 3 from J, leaving 7 bases between them. The CDR3 is 13 amino acids. CDR3 nucleotides: TGTGCCAGCAGTTTAAAGGGGTACACTGAAGCTTTCTTT. It encodes CASSLKGYTEAFF.

The rearrangement joins TRBV7-2 to TRBJ2-7, with no clear D. With 1 base removed from V and 2 bases from J, the gap between germline ends came to 6 bases. Germline lookup yields CDR1 SGHTA and CDR2 FQGNSA. The CDR3 consists of 13 residues. The CDR3 loop is CASSLEPTYEQYF. The CDR3 nucleotides read TGTGCCAGCAGCTTAGAGCCCACCTACGAGCAGTACTTC.

This clone was counted between two and nine times. The V and J genes are TRBV7-2 and TRBJ2-7; 7 positions match TRBD2. Trimming removed 0 bases from V and 3 bases from J; junction bases left unmatched: 5. The CDR3 sequence is 15 residues long. CDR1 SGHTA and CDR2 FQGNSA come from the germline V gene. In nucleotides, the CDR3 is TGTGCCAGCAGCTTAGCGCTAGCGGAACTCTACGAGCAGTACTTC. As protein: CASSLALAELYEQYF.

V is TRBV6-6 and J is TRBJ2-7; 7 bases map to TRBD2. The J segment lost 4 bases and the V segment lost 0 bases, leaving 9 bases of the junction unmatched. CDR1 is MNHNY, CDR2 SVGAGI, per germline (reference sequence). The CDR3 length is 16 residues. The DNA for the CDR3 is TGTGCCAGCAGTTACTCTGGGGGGGACCAATCATACGAGCAGTACTTC. This encodes CASSYSGGDQSYEQYF.

V is TRBV7-9 and J is TRBJ1-5, with 10 nucleotides matching TRBD1. CDR1 is SEHNR, CDR2 FQNEAQ, per germline (reference sequence). The CDR3 length is 15 residues. V lost 5 bases and J lost 5; bases outside the gene matches: 6. The CDR3 loop reads CASSPGGTGDQPQHF. CDR3 coding DNA: TGTGCCAGCAGCCCAGGCGGGACAGGGGATCAGCCCCAGCATTTT.

The chain has TRBV28 and TRBJ1-5; no clear D gene. Germline lookup yields CDR1 MDHEN and CDR2 SYDVKM. This CDR3 is built from 15 residues. The V and J ends lost 5 bases and 3 bases respectively, with 14 bases between them. DNA of the CDR3: TGTGCCAGCAGTGGATCGACCGGGGACAATCAGCCCCAGCATTTT. It codes for CASSGSTGDNQPQHF.

The chain is built from TRBV18 and TRBJ1-2; TRBD1 matches 9 bases. The CDR3 sequence is 14 residues long. Looked up from germline, CDR1 is KGHSH and CDR2 is LQKENI. The ends lost 3 bases at V and 4 bases at J; junction bases unmatched: 3. Here the CDR3 DNA reads TGTGCCAGCTCACCCGGGACAGGGATCTATGGCTACACCTTC. It translates to CASSPGTGIYGYTF.

This sequence joins TRBV2 and TRBJ1-4; D not certain. Looked up from germline, CDR1 is SNHLY and CDR2 is FYNNEI. CDR3 length equals 13 residues. The germline V and J ends were trimmed by 8 bases and 0 bases, with 7 bases remaining between them. CDR3 in amino acids: CASEAATNEKLFF. Here the CDR3 DNA reads TGTGCCAGCGAGGCAGCAACTAATGAAAAACTGTTTTTT.

V is TRBV27 and J is TRBJ2-7; 8 bases are shared with TRBD1. Germline lookup yields CDR1 MNHEY and CDR2 SMNVEV (reference sequence). This CDR3 has 16 amino acids. V lost 2 bases and J lost 3; bases outside the gene matches: 9. CDR3 in amino acids: CASSLGDGDRGYEQYF. As DNA, the CDR3 is TGTGCCAGCAGTTTAGGGGACGGTGACAGGGGCTACGAGCAGTACTTC.

The chain carries TRBV6-5 and TRBJ1-1, with 7 bases that match TRBD1. Trimming at V came to 4 bases and at J to 6 bases, leaving 8 bases not matched to a gene. Germline loops: CDR1 MNHEY, CDR2 SVGAGI. There are 14 residues in the CDR3. In DNA form, the CDR3 reads TGTGCCAGCAGTTCGACAGGGTTCGGGGCTGAAGCTTTCTTT. It yields the protein CASSSTGFGAEAFF.

The chain employs TRBV2 and TRBJ2-1, with 12 bases identical to TRBD2. Trimming took 2 bases from V and 4 from J; bases not matched to a gene: 6. Per the germline V gene, CDR1 is SNHLY and CDR2 is FYNNEI. This CDR3 has 17 residues. For the CDR3, the DNA is TGTGCCAGCAGTGAATGGGTTCTAGCGGGGGGGTACAATGAGCAGTTCTTC. This sequence encodes CASSEWVLAGGYNEQFF. The complete variable domain, with remaining parts taken from reference TRBV2 and TRBJ2-1, reads EPEVTQTPSHQVTQMGQEVILRCVPISNHLYFYWYRQILGQKVEFLVSFYNNEISEKSEIFDDQFSVERPDGSNFTLKIRSTKLEDSAMYFCASSEWVLAGGYNEQFFGPGTRLTVL.

On this clone: A junction end diverges from the germline sequence, so it may reflect a read error. This chain joins TRBV6-6 and TRBJ1-6; possible D gene TRBD1, 6 bases. The CDR3 totals 17 residues. Germline V CDR1 and CDR2: MNHNY, SVGAGI (reference sequence). This CDR3 is CASSPTGSPEYISPLHF. Written as DNA, the CDR3 is TGTGCCAGCAGTCCTACAGGGTCCCCTGAATATATTTCACCCCTCCACTTT.

The gene calls are TRBV29-1 and TRBJ2-3, with 7 bases aligning to TRBD1. Per the germline V gene, CDR1 is SQVTM and CDR2 is ANQGSEA. The CDR3 is made up of 15 amino acids. V trimming: 5 bases; J trimming: 0 bases; junction bases outside the gene matches: 8. The CDR3 loop is CSVNRGDLSTDTQYF. In DNA form, the CDR3 reads TGCAGCGTTAACAGGGGCGACCTGAGCACAGATACGCAGTATTTT.

V and J are TRBV7-9 and TRBJ1-1, with a tentative D call TRBD1 (5 bases). Germline lookup yields CDR1 SEHNR and CDR2 FQNEAQ (reference sequence). This CDR3 has 18 amino acids. The V and J ends lost 3 bases and 3 bases respectively, with 23 bases between them. The CDR3 protein is CASSFSTPAGIVHTEAFF. DNA of the CDR3: TGTGCCAGCAGCTTTAGCACGCCCGCAGGGATAGTTCACACTGAAGCTTTCTTT.

The V gene is TRBV24-1, the J gene TRBJ2-3; TRBD2 matches at 7 bases. There are 15 residues in the CDR3. The germline CDR1 and CDR2 sequences are KGHDR and SFDVKD. Germline trimming cut 1 base from V and 3 bases from J; bases unmatched to any gene: 3. The CDR3 DNA sequence: TGTGCCACCAGTGATTTTCCTAGCGGAACAGATACGCAGTATTTT. Amino acid sequence: CATSDFPSGTDTQYF.

The rearrangement joins TRBV25-1 to TRBJ2-7; D is perhaps TRBD2 (7 bases). Trimming removed 8 bases at V and 0 bases at J, with 11 bases between. CDR1 is MGHDK, CDR2 SYGVNS, per germline. There are 13 residues in the CDR3. CDR3 region: CASRGGVSYEQYF. CDR3 bases: TGTGCCAGCCGAGGGGGGGTCTCCTACGAGCAGTACTTC.

This clone was counted a single time. The chain is built from TRBV28 and TRBJ1-6; D unclear. Trimming removed 5 bases at V and 5 bases at J, with 16 bases between. The CDR3 contains 16 residues. Germline V lookup: CDR1 MDHEN, CDR2 SYDVKM. CDR3 DNA: TGTGCCAGCAGTATACTAGGTACACCAGATAATTCACCCCTCCACTTT. Its translation is CASSILGTPDNSPLHF.

The V gene is TRBV5-4, the J gene TRBJ2-1, with a tentative D call TRBD2 (6 bases). The CDR3 sequence is 14 residues long. Trimming shortened V by 1 base and J by 10 bases, and 15 bases separated the two germline ends. CDR1 and CDR2 from the germline V gene are SGHNT and YYREEE (reference sequence). The CDR3 sequence: CASSLKTSLREQFF. The DNA for the CDR3 is TGTGCCAGCAGCTTGAAAACTAGCCTAAGGGAGCAGTTCTTC.

The J gene is TRBJ1-6, the V gene TRBV28; TRBD1 matches at 7 bases. V lost 5 bases and J lost 7; bases outside the gene matches: 5. CDR3 length: 14 residues. The V gene's germline CDR1 is MDHEN and CDR2 SYDVKM. The CDR3 here is CASSGGQLNSPLHF. CDR3 in DNA: TGTGCCAGCAGTGGGGGACAGTTGAATTCACCCCTCCACTTT.

V and J are TRBV6-2 or TRBV6-3 and TRBJ2-3, with 15 bases lining up with TRBD2. CDR3 length equals 19 residues. V shed 2 bases and J 4 bases; nucleotides not matched to a gene: 10. Germline V gene lookup returns CDR1 MNHEY and CDR2 SVGEGT. Here the CDR3 reads CASSYPLGLAGGQADTQYF. CDR3 DNA: TGTGCCAGCAGTTACCCCCTAGGACTAGCGGGGGGGCAGGCAGATACGCAGTATTTT.

With respect to this clone: Other nucleotide sequences in the sample specify the same CDR3. The chain links TRBV6-5 to TRBJ1-2; TRBD1 agrees at 7 bases. Germline values: CDR1 MNHEY, CDR2 SVGAGI. The V gene end was trimmed by 5 bases and the J gene end by 2 bases; junction bases not matched to a gene: 5. This CDR3 contains 14 residues. The CDR3 spells CASSRPGQNYGYTF. The CDR3 DNA sequence: TGTGCCAGCAGTCGTCCGGGACAGAACTATGGCTACACCTTC.

CDR3 loop: CASRSSGGAPYEQFF. The CDR3 DNA reads TGTGCCAGCAGATCTAGCGGGGGGGCCCCGTATGAGCAGTTCTTC. This chain connects TRBV2 to TRBJ2-1; 12 bases map to TRBD2. Germline-derived CDR1 and CDR2 are SNHLY and FYNNEI. The CDR3 is 15 amino acids. With 6 bases clipped from V and 8 bases from J, the junction kept 8 bases outside the gene matches.

The chain links TRBV7-9 to TRBJ1-2; D is perhaps TRBD1 (5 bases). V lost 5 bases and J lost 0, with 13 bases in between. This CDR3 is built from 15 residues. Germline assignment: CDR1 SEHNR and CDR2 FQNEAQ (reference sequence). CDR3 in DNA: TGTGCCAGCAGCCCTACGGGACTAGCTAACTATGGCTACACCTTC. Protein: CASSPTGLANYGYTF.

J is TRBJ2-2 and V is TRBV11-2; possibly TRBD1 for D (6 bases). Per germline, CDR1 SGHAT and CDR2 FQNNGV. V was cut by 5 bases and J by 5 bases, with 15 bases left in between. The CDR3 is made up of 15 amino acids. The CDR3 loop reads CASSRTGQITGELFF. The CDR3 coding sequence is TGTGCCAGCAGCCGGACTGGACAGATTACCGGGGAGCTGTTTTTT.

The chain combines TRBV9 with TRBJ2-1; maybe TRBD2 (6 bases). Trimming left V 2 bases short and J 0 bases short, with 9 bases between. There are 15 residues in the CDR3. The germline V gene encodes CDR1 SGDLS and CDR2 YYNGEE. In DNA, the CDR3 is TGTGCCAGCAGCGTTCAGGGAGGCTCCTACAATGAGCAGTTCTTC. It translates to CASSVQGGSYNEQFF.

This sequence joins TRBV18 and TRBJ2-2; D is possibly TRBD2 (5 bases). The CDR3 loop spans 17 amino acids. The V gene lost 3 bases and the J gene lost 6 bases, with 20 bases spanning the gap. In germline, CDR1 is KGHSH, CDR2 LQKENI. DNA of the CDR3: TGTGCCAGCTCACCCGCGATGATTAGCGCGGGCGCCGGGGAGCTGTTTTTT. Protein product: CASSPAMISAGAGELFF.

The chain carries TRBV11-2 and TRBJ2-7, with a tentative D call TRBD2 (5 bases). This CDR3 region has 14 residues. Germline V gene data show CDR1 as SGHAT and CDR2 as FQNNGV. Trimming took off 5 bases at V and 7 bases at J, with 18 bases between the two ends. This CDR3 is CASSDIGVPEEQYF. CDR3 nucleotide sequence: TGTGCCAGCAGCGACATCGGGGTCCCTGAAGAGCAGTACTTC. Variable domain in full (rest from reference TRBV11-2 and TRBJ2-7): EAGVAQSPRYKIIEKRQSVAFWCNPISGHATLYWYQQILGQGPKLLIQFQNNGVVDDSQLPKDRFSAERLKGVDSTLKIQPAKLEDSAVYLCASSDIGVPEEQYFGPGTRLTVT.